This T cell receptor (beta chain) was captured by sequencing in a study of blood T cell repertoires in COVID-19. Overall study context: Some COVID-19 samples were acute and others convalescent; all came from the United States, Italy and Spain. From T cells, B-cell-depleted T cells, or PBMCs came the material, which was cDNA or gDNA.

Authors' processing steps: Researchers report that nucleated cell counts were estimated from reference gene primer amplification. This table comes from immunoSEQ multiplex PCR, and its TCRdb copy is limited to in-frame clones, with some not included. The DNA was the basis for D and trimming; V, J and clone size are from that table. The top ten clones hold under 3% of a sample with about 150,000 clones, approximately 90% of them seen once. CDR3 length: 15 residues. The junction had 10 bases not matched to a gene; V was cut back by 3 bases and J by 8 bases. Looked up from germline, CDR1 is MNHNS and CDR2 is SASEGT.

Sequencing was performed on peripheral blood. This receptor was taken from a man in his sixties with active or convalescent COVID-19. The rearrangement links TRBV6-1 to TRBJ2-1; TRBD2 agrees at 7 bases. As DNA, the CDR3 is TGTGCCAGCAGTGATTTGGCGGGGGTGACAGATGAGCAGTTCTTC. Its protein is CASSDLAGVTDEQFF.